Shown below are 21 T cell receptor beta chains from a single sample sequenced in a study of cytomegalovirus exposure and HLA in healthy donors. The PCR was carried out with 60 Vbeta primers and 13 Jbeta primers. Sequenced by immunoSEQ multiplex PCR; TCRdb stores in-frame clones only, minus some. The table shows about 160,000 clones, with about 80% occurring only once. The material sequenced was PBMCs. The receptor set was obtained from a female donor in good health and CMV-seronegative.

J is TRBJ1-1 and V is TRBV6-5; TRBD1 matches 9 bases. V dropped 9 bases and J dropped 3; count of bases not matched to a gene: 5. The germline V gene encodes CDR1 MNHEY and CDR2 SVGAGI. The CDR3 sequence is 13 residues long. The CDR3 region is CASIRDRDTEAFF. The DNA for the CDR3 is TGTGCCAGTATCCGGGACAGGGACACTGAAGCTTTCTTT.

The V call is TRBV28, the J call TRBJ2-7; TRBD1 matches at 7 bases. The trim removed 6 bases at V and 1 base at J, leaving 6 bases unmatched. Germline V gives CDR1 MDHEN, CDR2 SYDVKM. The CDR3 totals 14 residues. CDR3 region: CASSPRTGSYEQYF. For the CDR3, the DNA is TGTGCCAGCAGCCCTAGGACAGGATCCTACGAGCAGTACTTC.

The chain has TRBV7-9 and TRBJ1-3; TRBD1 matches at 7 bases. Germline V gene lookup returns CDR1 SEHNR and CDR2 FQNEAQ (reference sequence). This CDR3 is built from 14 residues. Losses at the gene ends were 5 bases for V and 4 bases for J; bases not matched to a gene: 5. DNA of the CDR3: TGTGCCAGCAGCGCCACAGGGGCCGGAAACACCATATATTTT. This gives the protein CASSATGAGNTIYF.

CDR3 nucleotide sequence: TGCGCCAGCAGCTTACTAGCGGGAGTGACAGATACGCAGTATTTT. Translating it yields CASSLLAGVTDTQYF. The chain is built from TRBV5-1 and TRBJ2-3; 11 positions match TRBD2. Germline loops: CDR1 SGHRS, CDR2 YFSETQ. With V trimmed by 2 bases and J by 3 bases, 2 bases remained unmatched. CDR3 length: 15 residues.

As DNA, the CDR3 is TGTGCCAGCAGGGACAGGCGAAACTACAATGAGCAGTTCTTC. Its translation: CASRDRRNYNEQFF. The chain carries TRBV7-8 and TRBJ2-1; TRBD1 matches at 7 bases. This CDR3 region has 14 residues. CDR1 and CDR2 from the germline V gene are SGHVS and FQNEAQ. The junction had 5 bases not matched to a gene; V was cut back by 6 bases and J by 3 bases.

This rearrangement joins TRBV27 to TRBJ1-2; D uncertain. V was cut by 5 bases and J by 8 bases, with 18 bases left in between. CDR1 is MNHEY and CDR2 is SMNVEV in the germline V gene (reference sequence). The length of the CDR3 is 14 residues. The CDR3 loop is CASSPMGAVRGYTF. In DNA, the CDR3 is TGTGCCAGCAGTCCCATGGGAGCAGTGAGGGGCTACACCTTC.

With respect to this clone: At the DNA level, this CDR3 is encoded by other sequences in the same sample as well. CDR3 amino acids: CASSWGAGGTYNEQFF. CDR3 DNA: TGCGCCAGCAGCTGGGGTGCGGGAGGGACCTACAATGAGCAGTTCTTC. This chain joins TRBV5-1 and TRBJ2-1, with 9 bases identical to TRBD2. Germline V gene lookup returns CDR1 SGHRS and CDR2 YFSETQ. This CDR3 is built from 16 residues. The ends lost 3 bases at V and 2 bases at J; junction bases unmatched: 6.

The chain combines TRBV4-2 with TRBJ2-1; 7 nucleotides line up with TRBD2. With 4 bases clipped from V and 7 bases from J, the junction kept 13 bases outside the gene matches. The V gene's germline CDR1 is LGHNA and CDR2 YNFKEQ. The CDR3 is 16 residues long. The DNA for the CDR3 is TGTGCCAGCAGCCCGACTATGGCGGGAGTTCTAAATGAGCAGTTCTTC. Translated: CASSPTMAGVLNEQFF.

This chain links TRBV5-5 with TRBJ1-4, with TRBD1 as a possible D gene (6 bases). V lost 4 bases and J 8 bases, leaving 15 bases between the germline ends. CDR1 SGHKS and CDR2 YYEKEE come from the germline V gene (reference sequence). The CDR3 totals 14 residues. The CDR3 nucleotides read TGTGCCAGCAGCCCGGGACATCTCCCAGAAAAACTGTTTTTT. The encoded protein is CASSPGHLPEKLFF.

This chain links TRBV5-1 with TRBJ2-7; 9 bases agree with TRBD1. V lost 4 bases and J lost 4; bases outside the gene matches: 9. The CDR3 covers 15 residues. Germline CDR1 and CDR2: SGHRS and YFSETQ. The CDR3 region has the DNA TGCGCCAGCAGCGTGTCCGGGACAGGGAAGTACGAGCAGTACTTC. Protein product: CASSVSGTGKYEQYF.

This chain joins TRBV28 and TRBJ2-3; D gene unclear. V was pared by 2 bases and J by 6 bases, with 21 bases between. The CDR3 totals 17 residues. Germline-derived CDR1 and CDR2 are MDHEN and SYDVKM. CDR3 in amino acids: CASSLESPLPLSDTQYF. The CDR3 DNA sequence: TGTGCCAGCAGTTTAGAAAGTCCTCTACCGCTCTCGGATACGCAGTATTTT.

V usage is TRBV27 and J usage is TRBJ2-7; 8 nucleotides align to TRBD2. V was clipped by 4 bases and J by 3 bases; unmatched bases: 11. Per germline, CDR1 MNHEY and CDR2 SMNVEV (reference sequence). The CDR3 loop spans 16 amino acids. DNA for the CDR3: TGTGCCAGCAGTTCCTCCCGGGGTAGCGGGGACTACGAGCAGTACTTC. It codes for CASSSSRGSGDYEQYF.

This clone was detected only a few times. The genes are TRBV18 and TRBJ2-1, with 7 bases identical to TRBD2. V shed 3 bases, J shed 3 bases, and the junction held 5 bases outside the gene matches. CDR1 is KGHSH, CDR2 LQKENI, per germline. This CDR3 has 15 residues. The CDR3 loop reads CASSPPAGRYNEQFF. CDR3 in DNA: TGTGCCAGCTCACCTCCAGCGGGGCGCTACAATGAGCAGTTCTTC.

J is TRBJ2-7 and V is TRBV13, with 7 bases fitting TRBD1. Trimming took 2 bases from V and 2 from J; bases not matched to a gene: 3. Germline assignment: CDR1 PRHDT and CDR2 FYEKMQ (reference sequence). CDR3 size: 14 residues. CDR3 residues: CASSLRGQTYEQYF. CDR3 nucleotides: TGTGCCAGCAGCTTAAGGGGACAGACCTACGAGCAGTACTTC.

The J gene is TRBJ2-1, the V gene TRBV7-3; TRBD2 might be the D (6 bases). This CDR3 is 15 amino acids long. Germline assignment: CDR1 SGHTA and CDR2 FQGTGA. Deletions cut 6 bases from V and 6 bases from J, with 18 bases between. CDR3 nucleotide sequence: TGTGCCAGCAGTGGACTTGGGGGGAGAGGCAATGAGCAGTTCTTC. Translated: CASSGLGGRGNEQFF.

The chain has TRBV9 and TRBJ1-3; 7 positions match TRBD1. CDR1 SGDLS and CDR2 YYNGEE come from the germline V gene. The CDR3 has 15 residues. V was clipped by 3 bases and J by 3 bases; unmatched bases: 6. The CDR3 sequence: CASSGQGPYGNTIYF. Here the CDR3 DNA reads TGTGCCAGCAGCGGACAGGGTCCTTATGGAAACACCATATATTTT.

This sequence joins TRBV6-5 and TRBJ1-4, with 7 bases matching TRBD1. CDR3 length: 15 residues. Trimming cost V 6 bases and J 6 bases; bases outside gene matches: 10. Germline V gives CDR1 MNHEY, CDR2 SVGAGI. The CDR3, as DNA: TGTGCCAGCAGCAACCGGGACAGCCGCTATGAAAAACTGTTTTTT. Translation gives CASSNRDSRYEKLFF.

This chain connects TRBV10-2 to TRBJ1-5; D uncertain. The CDR3 extends over 13 amino acids. Per germline, CDR1 WSHSY and CDR2 SAAADI. V gave up 3 bases and J gave up 9 bases, with 12 bases separating them. CDR3 region: CASSESGSRPQHF. CDR3 nucleotides: TGCGCCAGCAGTGAATCTGGGAGTCGGCCCCAGCATTTT.

The table lists this clone with a few counts. The V call is TRBV9, the J call TRBJ1-1, with D unclear. Germline V gene data show CDR1 as SGDLS and CDR2 as YYNGEE. Trimming took off 4 bases at V and 4 bases at J, with 8 bases between the two ends. CDR3 size: 12 residues. The CDR3 sequence is CASSNSLTEAFF. CDR3 coding DNA: TGTGCCAGCAGCAACTCCCTCACTGAAGCTTTCTTT.

The chain joins TRBV18 to TRBJ1-2; D is unclear. The V gene lost 0 bases and the J gene lost 8 bases, with 13 bases spanning the gap. The CDR3 is made up of 14 amino acids. Per the germline V gene, CDR1 is KGHSH and CDR2 is LQKENI. CDR3 bases: TGTGCCAGCTCACCACCGGAACACGGCGGAGGCTACACCTTC. Translation gives CASSPPEHGGGYTF.

The chain is built from TRBV10-2 and TRBJ2-2; 10 positions match TRBD1. The trim removed 8 bases at V and 4 bases at J, leaving 13 bases unmatched. Germline V lookup: CDR1 WSHSY, CDR2 SAAADI. The CDR3 has 17 amino acids. CDR3 amino acids: CASERSGTGVGTGELFF. The CDR3, as DNA: TGCGCCAGCGAAAGATCGGGGACAGGGGTGGGCACCGGGGAGCTGTTTTTT.